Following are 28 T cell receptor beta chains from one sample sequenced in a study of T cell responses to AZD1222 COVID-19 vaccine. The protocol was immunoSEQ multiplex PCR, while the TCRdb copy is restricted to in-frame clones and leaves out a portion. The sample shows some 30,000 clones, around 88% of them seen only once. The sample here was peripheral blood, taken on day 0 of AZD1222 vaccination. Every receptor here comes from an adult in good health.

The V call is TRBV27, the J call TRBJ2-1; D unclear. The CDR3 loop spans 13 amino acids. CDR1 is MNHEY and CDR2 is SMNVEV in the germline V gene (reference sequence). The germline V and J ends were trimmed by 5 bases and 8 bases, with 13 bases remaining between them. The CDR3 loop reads CASSPLGSHEQFF. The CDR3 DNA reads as TGTGCCAGCAGTCCCCTGGGTAGCCATGAGCAGTTCTTC.

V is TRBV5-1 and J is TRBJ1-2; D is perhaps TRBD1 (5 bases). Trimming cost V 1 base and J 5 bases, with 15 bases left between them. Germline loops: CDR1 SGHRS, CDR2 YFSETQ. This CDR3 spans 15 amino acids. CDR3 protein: CASSLMDGDGYGYTF. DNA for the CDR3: TGCGCCAGCAGCTTGATGGACGGGGACGGGTATGGCTACACCTTC.

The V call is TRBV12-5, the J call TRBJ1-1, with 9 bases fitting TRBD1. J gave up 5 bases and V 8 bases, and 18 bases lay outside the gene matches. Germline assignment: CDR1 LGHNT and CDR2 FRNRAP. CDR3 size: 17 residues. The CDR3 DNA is TGTGCTAGTCCCGAGCGGGACAGGGTGATTACGGGGACTGAAGCTTTCTTT. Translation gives CASPERDRVITGTEAFF.

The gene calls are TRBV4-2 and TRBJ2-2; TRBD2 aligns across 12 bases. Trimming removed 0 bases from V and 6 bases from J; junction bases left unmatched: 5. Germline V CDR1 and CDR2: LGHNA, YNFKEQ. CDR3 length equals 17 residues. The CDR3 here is CASSQDEASGRAGELFF. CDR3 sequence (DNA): TGTGCCAGCAGCCAAGACGAAGCTAGCGGGAGGGCCGGGGAGCTGTTTTTT.

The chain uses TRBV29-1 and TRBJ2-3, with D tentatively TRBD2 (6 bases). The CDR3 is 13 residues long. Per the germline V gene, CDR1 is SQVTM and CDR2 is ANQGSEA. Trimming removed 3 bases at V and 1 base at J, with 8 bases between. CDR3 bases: TGCAGCGTTGACGGCGGGGGCACAGATACGCAGTATTTT. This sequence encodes CSVDGGGTDTQYF.

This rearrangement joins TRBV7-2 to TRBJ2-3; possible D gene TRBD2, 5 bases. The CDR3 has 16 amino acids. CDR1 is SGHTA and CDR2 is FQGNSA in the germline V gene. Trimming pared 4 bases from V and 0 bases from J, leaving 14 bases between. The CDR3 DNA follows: TGTGCCAGCAGCTACAGACTAAGCGGTAGCACAGATACGCAGTATTTT. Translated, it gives CASSYRLSGSTDTQYF.

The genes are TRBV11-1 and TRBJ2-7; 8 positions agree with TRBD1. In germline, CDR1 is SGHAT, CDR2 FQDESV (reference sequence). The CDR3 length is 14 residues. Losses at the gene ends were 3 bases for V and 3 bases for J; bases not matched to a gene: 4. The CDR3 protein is CASSFRTGSYEQYF. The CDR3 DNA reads TGTGCCAGCAGCTTCCGGACAGGGAGCTACGAGCAGTACTTC.

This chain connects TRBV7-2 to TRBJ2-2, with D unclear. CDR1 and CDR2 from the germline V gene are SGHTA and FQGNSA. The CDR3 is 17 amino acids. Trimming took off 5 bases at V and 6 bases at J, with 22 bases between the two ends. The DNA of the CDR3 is TGTGCCAGCAGCGTTGGGCCTAACCCCGCCCTCGCCGGGGAGCTGTTTTTT. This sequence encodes CASSVGPNPALAGELFF.

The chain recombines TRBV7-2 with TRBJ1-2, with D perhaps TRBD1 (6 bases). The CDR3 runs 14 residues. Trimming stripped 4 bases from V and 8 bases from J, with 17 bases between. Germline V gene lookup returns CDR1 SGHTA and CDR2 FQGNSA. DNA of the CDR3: TGTGCCAGCAGCTCCCAAACAGGGCCTAGGGGCTACACCTTC. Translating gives CASSSQTGPRGYTF.

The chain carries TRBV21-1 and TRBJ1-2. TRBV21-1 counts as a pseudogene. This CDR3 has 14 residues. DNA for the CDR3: TGTGCCAGTCAGAGGGTCCATAGAGACTATGGCTACACCTTC. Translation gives CASQRVHRDYGYTF.

This CDR3 reads CASSARQGARYNEQFF. In DNA form, the CDR3 reads TGTGCCAGCAGCGCCAGACAGGGGGCGCGCTACAATGAGCAGTTCTTC. This chain joins TRBV5-4 and TRBJ2-1; TRBD1 matches at 10 bases. CDR3 length: 16 residues. The junction had 7 bases not matched to a gene; V was cut back by 4 bases and J by 3 bases. Per germline, CDR1 SGHNT and CDR2 YYREEE (reference sequence).

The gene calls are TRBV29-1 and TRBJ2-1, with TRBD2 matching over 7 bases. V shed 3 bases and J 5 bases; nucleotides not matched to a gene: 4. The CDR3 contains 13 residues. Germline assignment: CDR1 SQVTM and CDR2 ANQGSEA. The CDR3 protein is CSVEGDYNNEQFF. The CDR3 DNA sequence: TGCAGCGTTGAGGGGGACTATAACAATGAGCAGTTCTTC.

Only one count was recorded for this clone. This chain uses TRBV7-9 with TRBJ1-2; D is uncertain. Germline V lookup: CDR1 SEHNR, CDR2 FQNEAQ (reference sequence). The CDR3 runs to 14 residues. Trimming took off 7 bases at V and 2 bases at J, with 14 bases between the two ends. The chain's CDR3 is CASIQANENYGYTF. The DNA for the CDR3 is TGTGCCAGCATCCAGGCCAACGAGAACTATGGCTACACCTTC.

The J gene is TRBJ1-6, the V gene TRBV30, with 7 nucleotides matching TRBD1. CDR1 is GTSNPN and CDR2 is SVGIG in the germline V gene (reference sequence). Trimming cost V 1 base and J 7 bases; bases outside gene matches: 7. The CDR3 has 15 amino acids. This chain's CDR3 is CAWSEGGQENSPLHF. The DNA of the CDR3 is TGTGCCTGGAGTGAAGGTGGACAGGAAAATTCACCCCTCCACTTT.

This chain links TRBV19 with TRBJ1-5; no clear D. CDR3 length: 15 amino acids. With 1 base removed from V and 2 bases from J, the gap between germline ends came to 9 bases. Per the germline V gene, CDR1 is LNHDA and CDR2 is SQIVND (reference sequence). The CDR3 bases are TGTGCCAGTAGTATAGGGTATGGGCGCAATCAGCCCCAGCATTTT. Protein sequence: CASSIGYGRNQPQHF.

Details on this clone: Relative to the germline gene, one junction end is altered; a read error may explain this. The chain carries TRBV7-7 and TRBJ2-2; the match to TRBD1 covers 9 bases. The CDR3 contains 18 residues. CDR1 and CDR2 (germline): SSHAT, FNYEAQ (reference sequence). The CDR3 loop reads CASSSGQGPQSNTGELFF. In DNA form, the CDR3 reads TGTGCTAGCAGCTCGGGACAGGGTCCCCAATCGAACACCGGGGAGCTGTTTTTT. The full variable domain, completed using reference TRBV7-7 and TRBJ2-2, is GAGVSQSPRYKVTKRGQDVTLRCDPISSHATLYWYQQALGQGPEFLTYFNYEAQPDKSGLPSDRFSAERPEGSISTLTIQRTEQRDSAMYRCASSSGQGPQSNTGELFFGEGSRLTVL.

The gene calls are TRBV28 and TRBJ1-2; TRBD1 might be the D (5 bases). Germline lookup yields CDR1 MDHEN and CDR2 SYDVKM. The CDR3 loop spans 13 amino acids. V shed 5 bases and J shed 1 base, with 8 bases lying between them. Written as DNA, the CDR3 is TGTGCCAGCAGTCAGGGAGATAACTATGGCTACACCTTC. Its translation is CASSQGDNYGYTF.

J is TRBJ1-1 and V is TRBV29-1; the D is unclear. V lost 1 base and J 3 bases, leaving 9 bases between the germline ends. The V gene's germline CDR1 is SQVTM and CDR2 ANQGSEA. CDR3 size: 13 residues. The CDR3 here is CSVEVGSDTEAFF. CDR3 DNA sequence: TGCAGCGTTGAAGTCGGTTCCGACACTGAAGCTTTCTTT.

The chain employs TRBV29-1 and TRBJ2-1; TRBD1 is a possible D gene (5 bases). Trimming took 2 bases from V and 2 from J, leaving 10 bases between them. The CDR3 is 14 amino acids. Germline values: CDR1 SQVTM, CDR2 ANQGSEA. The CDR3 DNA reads TGCAGCGTTGAAAGGGGCAGCCCCTACAATGAGCAGTTCTTC. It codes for CSVERGSPYNEQFF.

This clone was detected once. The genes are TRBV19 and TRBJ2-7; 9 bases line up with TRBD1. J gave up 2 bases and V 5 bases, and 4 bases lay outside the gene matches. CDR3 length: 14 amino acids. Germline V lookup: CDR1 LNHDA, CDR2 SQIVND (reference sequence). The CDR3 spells CASSPGQGPYEQYF. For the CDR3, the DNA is TGTGCCAGTAGTCCAGGACAGGGGCCCTACGAGCAGTACTTC.

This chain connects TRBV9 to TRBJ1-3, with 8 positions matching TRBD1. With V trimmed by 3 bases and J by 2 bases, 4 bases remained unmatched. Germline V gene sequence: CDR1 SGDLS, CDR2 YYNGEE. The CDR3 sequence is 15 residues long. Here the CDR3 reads CASSGVTGAGNTIYF. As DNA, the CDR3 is TGTGCCAGCAGCGGCGTGACAGGGGCTGGAAACACCATATATTTT.

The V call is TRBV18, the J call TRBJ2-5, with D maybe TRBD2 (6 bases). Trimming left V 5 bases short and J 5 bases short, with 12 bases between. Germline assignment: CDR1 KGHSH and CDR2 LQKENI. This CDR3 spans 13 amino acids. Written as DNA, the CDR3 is TGTGCCAGCTCAAATACTCGGGGGGAGACCCAGTACTTC. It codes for CASSNTRGETQYF.

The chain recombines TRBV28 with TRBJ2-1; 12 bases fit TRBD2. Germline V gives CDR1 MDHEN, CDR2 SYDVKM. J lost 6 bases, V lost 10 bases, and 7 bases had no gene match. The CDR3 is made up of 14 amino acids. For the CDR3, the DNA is TGTGCCACCCCGACTAGCGGGAGTTCCAATGAGCAGTTCTTC. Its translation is CATPTSGSSNEQFF.

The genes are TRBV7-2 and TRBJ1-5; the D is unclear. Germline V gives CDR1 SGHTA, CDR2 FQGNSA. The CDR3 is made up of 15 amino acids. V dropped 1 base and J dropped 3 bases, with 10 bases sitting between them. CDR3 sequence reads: CASSLGGRDNQPQHF. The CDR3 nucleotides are TGTGCCAGCAGCTTAGGAGGAAGGGACAATCAGCCCCAGCATTTT.

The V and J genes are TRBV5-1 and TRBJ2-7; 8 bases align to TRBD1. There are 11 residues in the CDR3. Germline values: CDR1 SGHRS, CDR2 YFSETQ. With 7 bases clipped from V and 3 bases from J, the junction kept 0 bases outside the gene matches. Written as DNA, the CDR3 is TGCGCCAGCGGACAGGGCTACGAGCAGTACTTC. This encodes CASGQGYEQYF.

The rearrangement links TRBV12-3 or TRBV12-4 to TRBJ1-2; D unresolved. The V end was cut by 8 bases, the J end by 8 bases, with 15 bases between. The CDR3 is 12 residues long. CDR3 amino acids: CASPDREGGYTF. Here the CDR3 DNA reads TGTGCCAGCCCGGACCGGGAAGGAGGCTACACCTTC.

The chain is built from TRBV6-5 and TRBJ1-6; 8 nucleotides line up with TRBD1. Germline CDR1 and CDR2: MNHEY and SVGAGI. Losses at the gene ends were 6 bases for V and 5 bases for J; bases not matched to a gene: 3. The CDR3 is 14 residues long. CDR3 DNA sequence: TGTGCCAGCAGCCTGACAGGGGATAATTCACCCCTCCACTTT. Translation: CASSLTGDNSPLHF.

CDR3 bases: TGTGCCATCAGTGAGTTCGCGGACTATACGGACTATGGCTACACCTTC. It translates to CAISEFADYTDYGYTF. The chain joins TRBV10-3 to TRBJ1-2; D not resolved. The CDR3 length is 16 residues. V gave up 1 base and J gave up 3 bases, with 15 bases separating them. Germline CDR1 ENHRY, CDR2 SYGVKD.